Many counts were recorded for the clone carrying this T cell receptor beta chain. What it binds is not known. These data come from a study of T-cell reconstitution after alpha-beta-depleted transplantation in children. General study findings and limits: Reportedly, only several hundred clones from non-depleted graft cells drove alpha-beta T-cell counts at about two months.

It was with unique molecular identifiers that the TCRbeta library was prepared. MiXCR, applied by TCRdb to the PCR reads, yields one record per CDR3 protein. The sample consists of 30,000 to 40,000 distinct CDR3 sequences, approximately 6.9% of them appearing once. This CDR3 has 15 residues. Germline V CDR1 and CDR2: LGHNA, YSLEER. The V and J ends lost 9 bases and 4 bases respectively, with 19 bases between them. The sample here was peripheral blood, taken 60 days after TCRalphabeta/CD19-depleted stem cell transplant. The J gene is TRBJ2-1, the V gene TRBV4-3, with a possible D match to TRBD1 (6 bases). The receptor's source is a child younger than two who had a stem cell transplant for acute myeloid leukemia, so the T cells may come from the graft donor. DNA for the CDR3: TGCGCCAGTTCCCTTGGCAGGGGCGCTTACAATGAGCAGTTCTTC. Its protein is CASSLGRGAYNEQFF.